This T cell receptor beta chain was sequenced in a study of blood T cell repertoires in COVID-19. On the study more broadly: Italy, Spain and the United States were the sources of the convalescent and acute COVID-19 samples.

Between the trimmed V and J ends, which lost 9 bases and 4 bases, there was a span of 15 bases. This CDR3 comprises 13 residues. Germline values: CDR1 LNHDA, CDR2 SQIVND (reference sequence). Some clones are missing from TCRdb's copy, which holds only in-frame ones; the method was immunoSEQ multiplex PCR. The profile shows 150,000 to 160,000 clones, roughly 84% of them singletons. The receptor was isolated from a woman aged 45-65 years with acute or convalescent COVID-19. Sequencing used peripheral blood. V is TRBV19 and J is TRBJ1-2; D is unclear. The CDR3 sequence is CASAFAGSYGYTF. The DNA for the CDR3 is TGTGCCAGCGCCTTCGCTGGCAGCTATGGCTACACCTTC.